A single sample gave rise to the 19 T cell receptor beta chains below, sequenced in a study of shared clonotypes between healthy human individuals. This table comes from immunoSEQ multiplex PCR, and its TCRdb copy is limited to in-frame clones, with some not included. The sample consists of hundreds of thousands of clones, 75% to 85% of them appearing once. The specimen sequenced was PBMCs. The receptors originated from a woman between 40 and 50 years old in good health. Some clones in this sample may be carry-over from other donors' samples.

The chain employs TRBV4-2 and TRBJ2-5; TRBD2 agrees at 9 bases. The trim removed 4 bases at V and 5 bases at J, leaving 11 bases unmatched. The CDR3 sequence is 16 residues long. Germline CDR1 LGHNA, CDR2 YNFKEQ. The CDR3 nucleotides read TGTGCCAGCAGCCCCAAGCGGGGGGCGAGCGGGGAGACCCAGTACTTC. The encoded protein is CASSPKRGASGETQYF.

The chain has TRBV7-8 and TRBJ2-5; 9 bases fit TRBD1. J lost 2 bases, V lost 1 base, and 5 bases had no gene match. Germline assignment: CDR1 SGHVS and CDR2 FQNEAQ. The CDR3 sequence is 16 residues long. CDR3 bases: TGTGCCAGCAGCTTAGATCTGACAGGGGGGCAAGAGACCCAGTACTTC. It is translated as CASSLDLTGGQETQYF. The full variable domain, its missing parts supplied by reference TRBV7-8 and TRBJ2-5, is GAGVSQSPRYKVAKRGQDVALRCDPISGHVSLFWYQQALGQGPEFLTYFQNEAQLDKSGLPSDRFFAERPEGSVSTLKIQRTQQEDSAVYLCASSLDLTGGQETQYFGPGTRLLVL.

Only a few counts were recorded for this clone. The chain joins TRBV5-1 to TRBJ1-5; TRBD1 matches at 7 bases. The germline V gene encodes CDR1 SGHRS and CDR2 YFSETQ. Trimming removed 4 bases from V and 4 bases from J; junction bases left unmatched: 5. There are 14 residues in the CDR3. The CDR3 is CASSPGQMNQPQHF. For the CDR3, the DNA is TGCGCCAGCAGCCCGGGACAGATGAATCAGCCCCAGCATTTT.

V gene TRBV29-1 combines with J gene TRBJ2-7; no firm D call. The CDR3 covers 13 residues. Germline V gene sequence: CDR1 SQVTM, CDR2 ANQGSEA. Trimming left V 5 bases short and J 1 base short, with 12 bases between. CDR3 in amino acids: CSVRASSSYEQYF. The CDR3 nucleotides read TGCAGCGTTCGGGCCAGCTCTTCCTACGAGCAGTACTTC.

The gene calls are TRBV19 and TRBJ1-4; no definite D call. V lost 1 base, J lost 8 bases, and 14 bases lay in between. This CDR3 contains 15 residues. Germline V gives CDR1 LNHDA, CDR2 SQIVND (reference sequence). The CDR3 reads CASSIGGTSAEKLFF. DNA of the CDR3: TGTGCCAGTAGTATAGGTGGTACCTCGGCAGAAAAACTGTTTTTT.

The chain joins TRBV28 to TRBJ2-7, with 7 bases that match TRBD1. With 3 bases clipped from V and 3 bases from J, the junction kept 2 bases outside the gene matches. Per the germline V gene, CDR1 is MDHEN and CDR2 is SYDVKM. This CDR3 comprises 13 residues. In DNA, the CDR3 is TGTGCCAGCAGTTTCTACAGGGGCTACGAGCAGTACTTC. As protein: CASSFYRGYEQYF.

The chain carries TRBV20-1 and TRBJ2-1; TRBD1 is a possible D gene (6 bases). Germline V gene data show CDR1 as DFQATT and CDR2 as SNEGSKA (reference sequence). The CDR3 is 11 amino acids. V was trimmed by 6 bases and J by 7 bases, leaving 10 bases between them. The CDR3 DNA reads TGCAGTGCGTCAGGGGAAAATGAGCAGTTCTTC. Its translation is CSASGENEQFF.

The rearrangement links TRBV2 to TRBJ2-2; 8 positions match TRBD2. CDR1 SNHLY and CDR2 FYNNEI come from the germline V gene. This CDR3 spans 14 amino acids. Trimming at V came to 2 bases and at J to 7 bases, leaving 3 bases not matched to a gene. CDR3 bases: TGTGCCAGCAGTGAACAGCGGGAGTACGGGGAGCTGTTTTTT. It specifies CASSEQREYGELFF.

V usage is TRBV9 and J usage is TRBJ2-5, with a possible D match to TRBD2 (5 bases). The CDR3 is 13 residues long. Trimming took 0 bases from V and 5 from J, leaving 8 bases between them. Looked up from germline, CDR1 is SGDLS and CDR2 is YYNGEE. The CDR3 sequence is CASSVGELETQYF. The CDR3 DNA sequence: TGTGCCAGCAGCGTAGGGGAGTTGGAGACCCAGTACTTC. Based on the CDR3 plus reference TRBV9 and TRBJ2-5, the full variable domain is DSGVTQTPKHLITATGQRVTLRCSPRSGDLSVYWYQQSLDQGLQFLIQYYNGEERAKGNILERFSAQQFPDLHSELNLSSLELGDSALYFCASSVGELETQYFGPGTRLLVL.

This clone was observed a handful of times. The rearrangement uses TRBV19 and TRBJ1-2; 8 bases align to TRBD1. This CDR3 is 18 amino acids long. V gave up 3 bases and J gave up 8 bases; unmatched junction bases: 20. Germline-derived CDR1 and CDR2 are LNHDA and SQIVND (reference sequence). The CDR3 reads CASSIRGNTGTGITGYTF. CDR3 coding DNA: TGTGCCAGTAGTATCCGGGGTAACACCGGGACAGGAATAACGGGCTACACCTTC.

The V call is TRBV28, the J call TRBJ1-4; 10 positions agree with TRBD1. Germline V gene sequence: CDR1 MDHEN, CDR2 SYDVKM. CDR3 size: 16 residues. V shed 1 base, J shed 5 bases, and the junction held 4 bases outside the gene matches. This CDR3 reads CASSLFGQGENEKLFF. Here the CDR3 DNA reads TGTGCCAGCAGTTTATTTGGACAGGGGGAGAATGAAAAACTGTTTTTT.

The sample holds a few counts of this clone. The rearrangement links TRBV9 to TRBJ2-7, with D uncertain. Per the germline V gene, CDR1 is SGDLS and CDR2 is YYNGEE. Trimming stripped 4 bases from V and 6 bases from J, with 14 bases between. There are 13 residues in the CDR3. The chain's CDR3 is CASSLNDQGEQYF. CDR3 nucleotides: TGTGCCAGCAGCCTCAATGATCAAGGCGAGCAGTACTTC.

The rearrangement joins TRBV7-9 to TRBJ1-6; 9 bases match TRBD1. CDR1 and CDR2 from the germline V gene are SEHNR and FQNEAQ (reference sequence). The J segment lost 7 bases and the V segment lost 3 bases, leaving 7 bases of the junction unmatched. This CDR3 comprises 16 residues. The CDR3 protein is CASSLETGGQNSPLHF. CDR3 in DNA: TGTGCCAGCAGCTTGGAAACAGGGGGCCAAAATTCACCCCTCCACTTT.

The CDR3 bases are TGTGCCAGCTCTGGACAGGGGGCCCGGGGTGGAGCGGGCTACACCTTC. It is translated as CASSGQGARGGAGYTF. The rearrangement joins TRBV2 to TRBJ1-2; 11 nucleotides agree with TRBD1. Looked up from germline, CDR1 is SNHLY and CDR2 is FYNNEI. The CDR3 totals 16 residues. Trimming cost V 8 bases and J 8 bases; bases outside gene matches: 16.

The J gene is TRBJ1-4, the V gene TRBV4-2; D unresolved. Between the trimmed V and J ends, which lost 2 bases and 4 bases, there was a span of 11 bases. Germline values: CDR1 LGHNA, CDR2 YNFKEQ. This CDR3 spans 15 amino acids. The CDR3 region is CASSQRSGDNEKLFF. The CDR3 DNA is TGTGCCAGCAGCCAACGGTCTGGGGATAATGAAAAACTGTTTTTT.

The V call is TRBV9, the J call TRBJ2-2; 10 nucleotides agree with TRBD2. Trimming at V came to 4 bases and at J to 5 bases, leaving 8 bases not matched to a gene. CDR1 and CDR2 from the germline V gene are SGDLS and YYNGEE. CDR3 length: 16 amino acids. The CDR3 sequence is CASSLRLAGYTGELFF. Here the CDR3 DNA reads TGTGCCAGCAGCCTCCGACTAGCGGGCTATACCGGGGAGCTGTTTTTT.

The chain carries TRBV5-8 and TRBJ2-7, with D tentatively TRBD1 (7 bases). The CDR3 has 18 residues. Germline CDR1 SGHTS, CDR2 YDEGEE. V dropped 0 bases and J dropped 4 bases, with 23 bases sitting between them. The CDR3 sequence is CASSLAQGDSLIWYEQYF. The CDR3, as DNA: TGTGCCAGCAGCTTGGCGCAGGGGGACTCGTTGATATGGTACGAGCAGTACTTC.

In DNA form, the CDR3 reads TGTGCCAGCAGCGTAACCGGGACTAGCGGGAGAGGGAATGAGCAGTTCTTC. It translates to CASSVTGTSGRGNEQFF. The rearrangement joins TRBV9 to TRBJ2-1; the match to TRBD2 covers 14 bases. Per germline, CDR1 SGDLS and CDR2 YYNGEE. This CDR3 is 17 amino acids long. Trimming at V came to 1 base and at J to 7 bases, leaving 7 bases not matched to a gene.

DNA of the CDR3: TGCGCCAGCAGCTTGGCGCCGGGACAGGGGGCGCGAAGCTATGGCTACACCTTC. It is translated as CASSLAPGQGARSYGYTF. This chain links TRBV5-1 with TRBJ1-2; 12 nucleotides match TRBD1. After removal of 0 bases from V and 4 bases from J, the junction contained 10 bases not matched to a gene. Germline assignment: CDR1 SGHRS and CDR2 YFSETQ. The CDR3 extends over 18 amino acids.